This T cell receptor (beta chain) was recorded in a study of control samples from healthy donors and cancer patients. The repertoire was sequenced with immunoSEQ multiplex PCR; TCRdb's copy has only in-frame clones and lacks some. The repertoire holds around 80,000 clones, with roughly 91% as singletons. The V segment lost 8 bases and the J segment 3 bases; nucleotides outside the gene matches: 8. The CDR3 is 14 residues long. Germline V gives CDR1 SNHLY, CDR2 FYNNEI. V gene TRBV2 combines with J gene TRBJ1-1; 8 nucleotides match TRBD1. The sequenced material came from blood. This receptor was identified in a man between 50 and 59 years old in good health. For the CDR3, the DNA is TGTGCCAGCGGGCCACAGGGGGTTCACACTGAAGCTTTCTTT. Its translation: CASGPQGVHTEAFF. Complete variable domain (other parts from reference TRBV2 and TRBJ1-1): EPEVTQTPSHQVTQMGQEVILRCVPISNHLYFYWYRQILGQKVEFLVSFYNNEISEKSEIFDDQFSVERPDGSNFTLKIRSTKLEDSAMYFCASGPQGVHTEAFFGQGTRLTVV.